A single TCR beta chain is shown here with its context. This entry comes from a study of shared clonotypes between healthy human individuals. Healthy HIV-negative adults without recent acute infections or vaccinations served as donors. All participating donors were Caucasian adults from Nashville, Tennessee. Negatively enriched CD4+ T cells were divided by CD45RA into naive and memory. The assay was immunoSEQ multiplex PCR, and TCRdb's table has in-frame clones only and misses some. Among 650,000 to 750,000 clones, more than 70% were seen once, and the ten largest hold about 1.8%. The sequence came from a woman in her 30s in good health. Material: memory CD4+ T cells sorted from blood. Subset: CD45RA-negative fraction.

In DNA, the CDR3 is TGCAGTGCCCGGGGTCACTCTGGAAACACCATATATTTT. It encodes CSARGHSGNTIYF. The chain uses TRBV29-1 and TRBJ1-3; D remains ambiguous. Germline V gives CDR1 SQVTM, CDR2 ANQGSEA. There are 13 residues in the CDR3. Looking up the rest from reference TRBV29-1 and TRBJ1-3 gives the full variable domain: SAVISQKPSRDICQRGTSLTIQCQVDSQVTMMFWYRQQPGQSLTLIATANQGSEATYESGFVIDKFPISRPNLTFSTLTVSNMSPEDSSIYLCSARGHSGNTIYFGEGSWLTVV.